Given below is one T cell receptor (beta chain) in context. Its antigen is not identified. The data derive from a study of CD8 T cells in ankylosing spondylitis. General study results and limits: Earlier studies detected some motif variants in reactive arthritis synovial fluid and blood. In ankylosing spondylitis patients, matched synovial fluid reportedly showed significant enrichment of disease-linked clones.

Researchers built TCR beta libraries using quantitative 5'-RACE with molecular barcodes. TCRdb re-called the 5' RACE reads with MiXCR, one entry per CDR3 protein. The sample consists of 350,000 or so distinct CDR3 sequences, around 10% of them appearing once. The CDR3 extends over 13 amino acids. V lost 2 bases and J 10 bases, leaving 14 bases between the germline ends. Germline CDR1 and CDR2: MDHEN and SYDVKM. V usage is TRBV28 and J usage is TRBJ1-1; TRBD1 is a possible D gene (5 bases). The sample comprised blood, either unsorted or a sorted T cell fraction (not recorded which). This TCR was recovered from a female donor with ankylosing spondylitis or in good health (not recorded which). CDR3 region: CASSLGRDRLAFF. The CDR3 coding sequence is TGTGCCAGCAGTTTAGGCCGGGACCGCTTAGCTTTCTTT.